This T cell receptor (beta chain) was sequenced during a study of T cell changes during pregnancy in multiple sclerosis. Trimming took 4 bases from V and 3 from J; bases not matched to a gene: 9. The V gene's germline CDR1 is LNHDA and CDR2 SQIVND (reference sequence). The CDR3 consists of 16 residues. Clones were sequenced by immunoSEQ multiplex PCR, and TCRdb holds only the in-frame ones, with some missing. The repertoire has about 27,000 clones, approximately 89% of them found once; the top ten carry about an eighth. The chain is built from TRBV19 and TRBJ1-5, with 7 bases fitting TRBD1. The sequence derives from a female donor in good health, enrolled as a control in a pregnancy study. The sample was CD8+ T cells from peripheral blood mononuclear cells, taken in the first trimester of pregnancy. The DNA for the CDR3 is TGTGCCAGTAGTACCGTAACAGGGGCGGCCAATCAGCCCCAGCATTTT. It specifies CASSTVTGAANQPQHF. Full variable domain (outside the CDR3, taken from reference TRBV19 and TRBJ1-5): DGGITQSPKYLFRKEGQNVTLSCEQNLNHDAMYWYRQDPGQGLRLIYYSQIVNDFQKGDIAEGYSVSREKKESFPLTVTSAQKNPTAFYLCASSTVTGAANQPQHFGDGTRLSIL.